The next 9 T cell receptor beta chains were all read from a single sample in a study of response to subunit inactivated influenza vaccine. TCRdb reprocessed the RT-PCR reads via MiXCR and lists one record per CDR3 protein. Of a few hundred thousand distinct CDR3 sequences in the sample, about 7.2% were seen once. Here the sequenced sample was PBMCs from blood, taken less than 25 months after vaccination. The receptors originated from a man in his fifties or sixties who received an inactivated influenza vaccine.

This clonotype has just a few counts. CDR3 in amino acids: CASSSGLSEQFF. CDR3 coding DNA: TGTGCCAGCAGTTCAGGGCTCAGTGAGCAGTTCTTC. The chain recombines TRBV6-1 with TRBJ2-1; a weak D match, TRBD1 (5 bases). Germline V gives CDR1 MNHNS, CDR2 SASEGT. The CDR3 loop spans 12 amino acids. V was shortened by 5 bases and J by 9 bases, with 11 bases between the two germline ends.

The CDR3, as DNA: TGTGCCAACCCCAGGAACACCGGGGAGCTGTTTTTT. Translation: CANPRNTGELFF. V is TRBV28 and J is TRBJ2-2; D not certain. CDR1 is MDHEN and CDR2 is SYDVKM in the germline V gene. CDR3 size: 12 residues. The germline V and J ends were trimmed by 10 bases and 1 base, with 7 bases remaining between them.

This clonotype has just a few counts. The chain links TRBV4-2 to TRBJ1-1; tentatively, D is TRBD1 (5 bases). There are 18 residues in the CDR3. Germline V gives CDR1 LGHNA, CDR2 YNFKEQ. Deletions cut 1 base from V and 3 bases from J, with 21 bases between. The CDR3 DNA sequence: TGTGCCAGCAGCCAAGTCACAGGTTTTCGCCCTTCGTACACTGAAGCTTTCTTT. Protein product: CASSQVTGFRPSYTEAFF.

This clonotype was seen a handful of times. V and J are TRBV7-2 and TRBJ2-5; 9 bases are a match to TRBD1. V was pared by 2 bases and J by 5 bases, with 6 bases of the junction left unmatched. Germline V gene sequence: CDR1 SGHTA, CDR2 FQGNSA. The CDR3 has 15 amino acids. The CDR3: CASSLYRGLRETQYF. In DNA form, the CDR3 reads TGTGCCAGCAGCTTATACAGGGGGCTGAGGGAGACCCAGTACTTC.

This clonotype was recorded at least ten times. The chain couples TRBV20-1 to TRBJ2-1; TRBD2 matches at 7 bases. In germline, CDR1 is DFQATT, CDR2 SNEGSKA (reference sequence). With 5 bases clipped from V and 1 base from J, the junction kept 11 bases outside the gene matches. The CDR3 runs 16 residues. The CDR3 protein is CSAPRGRAHSYNEQFF. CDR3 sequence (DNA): TGCAGTGCTCCCAGAGGGAGGGCCCATTCCTACAATGAGCAGTTCTTC.

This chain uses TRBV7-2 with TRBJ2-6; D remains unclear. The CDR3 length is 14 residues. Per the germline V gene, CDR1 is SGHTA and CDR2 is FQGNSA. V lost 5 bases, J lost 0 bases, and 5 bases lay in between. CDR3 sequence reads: CASSLNSGANVLTF. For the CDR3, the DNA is TGTGCCAGCAGCCTTAACTCTGGGGCCAACGTCCTGACTTTC.

CDR3 sequence: CASSEGTGGIYGYTF. The CDR3 nucleotides are TGCGCCAGCAGTGAGGGGACAGGGGGCATCTATGGCTACACCTTC. J is TRBJ1-2 and V is TRBV10-2; 12 bases align to TRBD1. The CDR3 has 15 amino acids. CDR1 is WSHSY and CDR2 is SAAADI in the germline V gene. The V and J ends lost 2 bases and 4 bases, in that order; junction bases with no gene match: 2.

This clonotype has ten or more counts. This CDR3 is CSARGGEGGHQPQHF. CDR3 coding DNA: TGCAGTGCTAGAGGAGGAGAGGGGGGGCATCAGCCCCAGCATTTT. This chain joins TRBV20-1 and TRBJ1-5; a weak D match, TRBD1 (6 bases). This CDR3 is 15 amino acids long. Germline V gives CDR1 DFQATT, CDR2 SNEGSKA (reference sequence). Trimming took 1 base from V and 5 from J, leaving 15 bases between them.

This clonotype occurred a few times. The DNA of the CDR3 is TGTGCCAGCAGCCCCAGGGGGCGGGTAACACTGGGAGTTTCGCGAGCTTTCTTT. Translating it yields CASSPRGRVTLGVSRAFF. The V and J genes are TRBV7-8 and TRBJ1-1; TRBD1 agrees at 8 bases. There are 18 residues in the CDR3. Germline lookup yields CDR1 SGHVS and CDR2 FQNEAQ. V was pared by 5 bases and J by 10 bases, with 24 bases of the junction left unmatched.